Presented here are 16 T cell receptor beta chains from one specimen sequenced in a study of T-cell reconstitution after alpha-beta-depleted transplantation in children. During its preparation, the TCRbeta library received unique molecular identifiers. Each CDR3 protein gets one entry after TCRdb re-called the PCR reads with MiXCR. Of around 440,000 distinct CDR3 sequences in the sample, 10% to 13% were seen once. The specimen comprised PBMCs, sampled before TCRalphabeta/CD19-depleted stem cell transplant. The source is a child aged 2 to 9 with inherited bone marrow failure, due to receive a stem cell transplant.

The V and J genes are TRBV29-1 and TRBJ2-1; 8 bases line up with TRBD2. The CDR3 runs to 12 residues. V dropped 6 bases and J dropped 14; count of bases not matched to a gene: 12. The germline CDR1 and CDR2 sequences are SQVTM and ANQGSEA. The CDR3, as DNA: TGCAGCGTGACACGTCGCGGGGGGCAGGAGTTCTTC. Its protein is CSVTRRGGQEFF.

In its sample, this clonotype was seen many times. The chain uses TRBV20-1 and TRBJ1-4; TRBD1 is a possible D gene (5 bases). V gave up 3 bases and J gave up 6 bases, with 8 bases separating them. CDR1 and CDR2 from the germline V gene are DFQATT and SNEGSKA (reference sequence). The CDR3 is 12 amino acids. The CDR3 here is CSARGQHEKLFF. CDR3 coding DNA: TGCAGTGCTAGGGGGCAGCATGAAAAACTGTTTTTT.

This clonotype was counted at least ten times. The rearrangement uses TRBV9 and TRBJ2-2; 11 positions agree with TRBD2. Germline V lookup: CDR1 SGDLS, CDR2 YYNGEE. V lost 3 bases, J lost 3 bases, and 16 bases stayed unmatched. CDR3 size: 20 residues. The CDR3 loop is CASSESRDTGTSGYTGELFF. CDR3 DNA: TGTGCCAGCAGCGAGTCCCGGGACACCGGGACTAGCGGTTACACCGGGGAGCTGTTTTTT.

This clonotype turned up a few times. The chain couples TRBV12-3 or TRBV12-4 to TRBJ1-3; the D is unclear. This CDR3 is built from 15 residues. The V end was cut by 5 bases, the J end by 2 bases, with 13 bases between. The chain's CDR3 is CASSIIRSPGNTIYF. The CDR3 DNA sequence: TGTGCCAGCAGTATAATCCGGTCTCCTGGAAACACCATATATTTT.

Many counts were recorded for this clonotype. The V call is TRBV7-9, the J call TRBJ2-3; TRBD2 might be the D (5 bases). Germline CDR1 is SEHNR and CDR2 is FQNEAQ (reference sequence). This CDR3 is built from 12 residues. Deletions cut 5 bases from V and 7 bases from J, with 10 bases between. The CDR3 here is CASSPEGHTQYF. The DNA of the CDR3 is TGTGCCAGCAGCCCCGAGGGTCATACGCAGTATTTT.

This clonotype was seen ten or more times. The rearrangement uses TRBV29-1 and TRBJ2-5, with 8 bases fitting TRBD2. This CDR3 spans 15 amino acids. V lost 5 bases to trimming and J lost 5 bases; unmatched junction nucleotides: 13. Per germline, CDR1 SQVTM and CDR2 ANQGSEA. In nucleotides, the CDR3 is TGCAGCGTTACGGGGTCGGGAGGGCCGAAGGAGACCCAGTACTTC. It is translated as CSVTGSGGPKETQYF.

The gene calls are TRBV7-9 and TRBJ2-7; 7 bases match TRBD1. Germline V CDR1 and CDR2: SEHNR, FQNEAQ (reference sequence). Trimming at V came to 1 base and at J to 0 bases, leaving 3 bases not matched to a gene. The CDR3 has 15 amino acids. The CDR3 bases are TGTGCCAGCAGCTTAGGGGGACAGCACTCCTACGAGCAGTACTTC. Translated: CASSLGGQHSYEQYF.

This clonotype was counted at least ten times. The chain carries TRBV4-3 and TRBJ2-5, with 14 positions matching TRBD2. From germline, CDR1 is LGHNA and CDR2 YSLEER. CDR3 length: 16 residues. Trimming removed 1 base from V and 5 bases from J; junction bases left unmatched: 3. CDR3 residues: CASSQGLAGGEETQYF. The CDR3 DNA reads TGCGCCAGCAGCCAAGGACTAGCGGGAGGGGAGGAGACCCAGTACTTC.

This rearrangement joins TRBV9 to TRBJ2-7, with TRBD2 matching over 8 bases. There are 15 residues in the CDR3. J was trimmed by 1 base and V by 0 bases; bases with no gene match: 3. Looked up from germline, CDR1 is SGDLS and CDR2 is YYNGEE. Here the CDR3 reads CASSVAPSGSYEQYF. The CDR3 nucleotides read TGTGCCAGCAGCGTAGCGCCTAGCGGGTCCTACGAGCAGTACTTC.

Ten or more counts support this clonotype. This chain uses TRBV12-3 or TRBV12-4 with TRBJ2-5; D call uncertain. CDR3 length: 11 amino acids. Trimming cost V 6 bases and J 4 bases, with 6 bases left between them. The CDR3 spells CASSNTETQYF. Written as DNA, the CDR3 is TGTGCCAGCAGCAATACAGAGACCCAGTACTTC.

This clonotype was recorded at least ten times. The V and J genes are TRBV10-2 and TRBJ2-1; D might be TRBD2 (7 bases). The CDR3 has 13 residues. V was cut by 8 bases and J by 2 bases, with 10 bases left in between. The germline CDR1 and CDR2 sequences are WSHSY and SAAADI. In DNA, the CDR3 is TGCGCCAGCGGAGGGGGGGCCTACAATGAGCAGTTCTTC. Translating gives CASGGGAYNEQFF.

This clonotype was seen many times. The chain employs TRBV7-8 and TRBJ2-3; D not certain. This CDR3 region has 15 residues. V was pared by 5 bases and J by 1 base, with 13 bases between. Germline V gene lookup returns CDR1 SGHVS and CDR2 FQNEAQ. In DNA, the CDR3 is TGTGCCAGCAGCCCTCGACTCGGCGGCACAGATACGCAGTATTTT. This translates into CASSPRLGGTDTQYF.

The gene calls are TRBV5-1 and TRBJ2-1, with D uncertain. The germline CDR1 and CDR2 sequences are SGHRS and YFSETQ. This CDR3 has 15 amino acids. V lost 4 bases and J lost 6, with 17 bases in between. As DNA, the CDR3 is TGCGCCAGCAGCCCCCGGAGTGCTCCTTCCAATGAGCAGTTCTTC. This codes for CASSPRSAPSNEQFF.

The sample holds many counts of this clonotype. The genes are TRBV12-3 or TRBV12-4 and TRBJ1-1; 9 positions agree with TRBD1. The CDR3 totals 14 residues. Trimming at V came to 5 bases and at J to 4 bases, leaving 5 bases not matched to a gene. The CDR3 region has the DNA TGTGCCAGCAGTCCTAGGGACAGGGCCACTGAAGCTTTCTTT. Protein: CASSPRDRATEAFF.

There are many counts of this clonotype. This chain connects TRBV5-1 to TRBJ2-3, with a tentative D call TRBD2 (5 bases). V lost 0 bases, J lost 0 bases, and 8 bases lay in between. Looked up from germline, CDR1 is SGHRS and CDR2 is YFSETQ. The CDR3 is 15 amino acids. In DNA, the CDR3 is TGCGCCAGCAGCTTGGAGGAGGCGAGCACAGATACGCAGTATTTT. Amino acid sequence: CASSLEEASTDTQYF.

This clonotype appeared many times. The chain has TRBV5-5 and TRBJ2-2; 7 bases fit TRBD1. V shed 4 bases, J shed 6 bases, and the junction held 0 bases outside the gene matches. The CDR3 length is 12 residues. From germline, CDR1 is SGHKS and CDR2 YYEKEE (reference sequence). CDR3: CASSQGAGELFF. The CDR3 DNA reads as TGTGCCAGCAGCCAGGGGGCCGGGGAGCTGTTTTTT.